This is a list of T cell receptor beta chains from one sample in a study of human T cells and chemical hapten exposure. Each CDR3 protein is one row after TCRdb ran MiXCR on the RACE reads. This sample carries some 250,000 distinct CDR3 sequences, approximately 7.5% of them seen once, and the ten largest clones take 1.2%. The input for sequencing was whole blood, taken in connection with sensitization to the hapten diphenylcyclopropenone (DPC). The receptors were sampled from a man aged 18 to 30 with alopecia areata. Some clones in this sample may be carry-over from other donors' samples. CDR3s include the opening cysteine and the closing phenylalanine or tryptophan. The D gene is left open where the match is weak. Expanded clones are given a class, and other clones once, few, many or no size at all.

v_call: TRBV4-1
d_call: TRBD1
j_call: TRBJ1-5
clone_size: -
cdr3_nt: TGCGCCAGCAGCCAAGGAAGAAGGGGGCTGGGGCCCCAGCATTTT
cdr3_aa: CASSQGRRGLGPQHF

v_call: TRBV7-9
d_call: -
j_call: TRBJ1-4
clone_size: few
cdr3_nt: TGTGCCAGCAGCCCAAGCGACAGTCATAATGAAAAACTGTTTTTT
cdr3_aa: CASSPSDSHNEKLFF

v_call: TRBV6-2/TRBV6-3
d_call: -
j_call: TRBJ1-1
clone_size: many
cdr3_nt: TGTGCCAGCAGCCCTGGGACGACGAACACTGAAGCTTTCTTT
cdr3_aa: CASSPGTTNTEAFF

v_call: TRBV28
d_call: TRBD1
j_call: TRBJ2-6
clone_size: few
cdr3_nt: TGTGCCAGCAGTTTAGCACAGGGGGAGAGTCACTCTGGGGCCAACGTCCTGACTTTC
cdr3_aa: CASSLAQGESHSGANVLTF

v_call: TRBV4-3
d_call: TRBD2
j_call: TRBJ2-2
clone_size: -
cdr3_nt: TGCGCCAGCAGCCACCGAACTAGCGGGGACACCGGGGAGCTGTTTTTT
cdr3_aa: CASSHRTSGDTGELFF

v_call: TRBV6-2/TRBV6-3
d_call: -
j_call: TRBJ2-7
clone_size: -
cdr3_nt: TGTGCCAGCAGTTTCTTGCGGGGTTCCTACGAGCAGTACTTC
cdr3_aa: CASSFLRGSYEQYF

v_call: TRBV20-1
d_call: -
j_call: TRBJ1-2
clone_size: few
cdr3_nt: TGCAGTGCTAGAGCTTCTAACTATGGCTACACCTTC
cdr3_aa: CSARASNYGYTF

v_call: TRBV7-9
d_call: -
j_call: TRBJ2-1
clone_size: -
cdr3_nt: TGTGCCAGCAGCTTACTAGCGAGCGATGAGCAGTTCTTC
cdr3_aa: CASSLLASDEQFF

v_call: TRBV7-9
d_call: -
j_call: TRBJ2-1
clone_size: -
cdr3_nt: TGTGCCAGCATCCAGGGGGGGTACAATGAGCAGTTCTTC
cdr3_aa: CASIQGGYNEQFF

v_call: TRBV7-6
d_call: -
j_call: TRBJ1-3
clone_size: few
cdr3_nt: TGTGCCAGCAGCCCCGGACTCGCCTCTGGAAACACCATATATTTT
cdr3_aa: CASSPGLASGNTIYF

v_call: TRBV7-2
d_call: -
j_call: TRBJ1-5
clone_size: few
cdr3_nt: TGTGCCAGCAGCTTAATTAGGACAGATTATAGCAATCAGCCCCAGCATTTT
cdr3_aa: CASSLIRTDYSNQPQHF

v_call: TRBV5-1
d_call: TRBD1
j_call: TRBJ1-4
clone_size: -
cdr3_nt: TGCGCCAGCAGCGGACAGGGAGGGGATAAAAAACTGTTTTTT
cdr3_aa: CASSGQGGDKKLFF

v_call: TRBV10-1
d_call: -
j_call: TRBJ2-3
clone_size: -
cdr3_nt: TGCGCCAGCAGTGAAGGCGGGGTCGTCACAGATACGCAGTATTTT
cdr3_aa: CASSEGGVVTDTQYF

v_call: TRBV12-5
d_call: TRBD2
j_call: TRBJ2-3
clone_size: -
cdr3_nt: TGTGCTAGTGGTTTGGTACTCGGGGGGAGCACAGATACGCAGTATTTT
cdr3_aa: CASGLVLGGSTDTQYF

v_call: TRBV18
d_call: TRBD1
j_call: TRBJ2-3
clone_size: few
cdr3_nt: TGTGCCAGCTCACCTGGCAGGGGGCAGGCAGATACGCAGTATTTT
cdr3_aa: CASSPGRGQADTQYF

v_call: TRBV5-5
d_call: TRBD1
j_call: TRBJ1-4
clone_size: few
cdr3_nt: TGTGCCAGCATCGCCCTACCCGACAGGGTGGGGGAAAAACTGTTTTTT
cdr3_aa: CASIALPDRVGEKLFF

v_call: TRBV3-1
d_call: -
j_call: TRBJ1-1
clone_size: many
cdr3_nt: TGTGCCAGCAGCGACGACACTGAAGCTTTCTTT
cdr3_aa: CASSDDTEAFF

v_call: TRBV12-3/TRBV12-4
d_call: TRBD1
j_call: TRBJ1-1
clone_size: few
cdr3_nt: TGTGCCAGCAGTTCCAACCGGGGACAGCCCATGAACACTGAAGCTTTCTTT
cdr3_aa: CASSSNRGQPMNTEAFF

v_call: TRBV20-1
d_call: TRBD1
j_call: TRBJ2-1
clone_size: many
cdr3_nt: TGCAGTGCCGCCCGGGACAGGGGCAATGAGCAGTTCTTC
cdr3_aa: CSAARDRGNEQFF

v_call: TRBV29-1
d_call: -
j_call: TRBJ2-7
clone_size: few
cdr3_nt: TGCAGCGTTGTAAAGGGGAACTACGAGCAGTACTTC
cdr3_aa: CSVVKGNYEQYF

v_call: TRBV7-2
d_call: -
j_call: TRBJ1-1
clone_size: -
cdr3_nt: TGTGCCAGCAGCTTCCGACAGGAGGGCACTGAAGCTTTCTTT
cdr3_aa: CASSFRQEGTEAFF

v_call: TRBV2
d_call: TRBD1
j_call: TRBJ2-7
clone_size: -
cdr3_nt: TGTGCCAGCAGCGTCCGGGACAGGGGCCGCTACGAGCAGTACTTC
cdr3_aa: CASSVRDRGRYEQYF

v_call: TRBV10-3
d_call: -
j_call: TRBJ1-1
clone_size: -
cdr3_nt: TGTGCCATCAGTGAGTCCGGGAAGAACACTGAAGCTTTCTTT
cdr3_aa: CAISESGKNTEAFF

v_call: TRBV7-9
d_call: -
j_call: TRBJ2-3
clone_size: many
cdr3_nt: TGTGCCAGCAGCTTGACGGGAAGGACAGATACGCAGTATTTT
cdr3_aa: CASSLTGRTDTQYF

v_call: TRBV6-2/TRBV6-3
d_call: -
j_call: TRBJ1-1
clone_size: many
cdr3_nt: TGTGCCAGCAGTTATCGGTTTGAAGCTTTCTTT
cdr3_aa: CASSYRFEAFF

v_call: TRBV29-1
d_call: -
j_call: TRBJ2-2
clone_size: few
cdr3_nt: TGCAGCGTTGCCGCCGGGGAGCTGTTTTTT
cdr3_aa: CSVAAGELFF

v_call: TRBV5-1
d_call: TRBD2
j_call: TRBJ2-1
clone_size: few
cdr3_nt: TGCGCCAGCAGCTTGGTCTCTAGCGGGATCAATGAGCAGTTCTTC
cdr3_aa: CASSLVSSGINEQFF

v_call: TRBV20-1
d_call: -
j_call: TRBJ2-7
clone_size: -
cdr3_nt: TGCAGTGGGTTAGTTCGAGCCTACGAGCAGTACTTC
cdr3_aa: CSGLVRAYEQYF

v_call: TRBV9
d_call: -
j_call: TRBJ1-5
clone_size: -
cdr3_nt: TGTGCCAGCAGCGCCGCGGGGAGCAATCAGCCCCAGCATTTT
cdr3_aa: CASSAAGSNQPQHF

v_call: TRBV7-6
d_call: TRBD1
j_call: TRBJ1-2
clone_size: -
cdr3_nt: TGTGCCAGCAGCTTAGGGACAGGGTCTAACTATGGCTACACCTTC
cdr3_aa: CASSLGTGSNYGYTF

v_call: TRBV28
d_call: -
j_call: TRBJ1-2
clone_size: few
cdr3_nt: TGTGCCAGCAGTTTAATCGGGGACTATGGCTACACCTTC
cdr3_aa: CASSLIGDYGYTF

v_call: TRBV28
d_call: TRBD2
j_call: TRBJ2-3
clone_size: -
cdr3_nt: TGTGCCAGCAGTTCCAGCGGGACGGGCACAGATACGCAGTATTTT
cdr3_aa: CASSSSGTGTDTQYF

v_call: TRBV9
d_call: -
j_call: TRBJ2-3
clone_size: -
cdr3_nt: TGTGCCAGCAGCGTTCCCATGGAGAGGGGATCCACAGATACGCAGTATTTT
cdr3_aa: CASSVPMERGSTDTQYF

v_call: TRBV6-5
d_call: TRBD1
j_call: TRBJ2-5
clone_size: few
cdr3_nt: TGTGCCAGCAGACCAGGACAGGGGGCTGAGACCCAGTACTTC
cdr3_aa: CASRPGQGAETQYF

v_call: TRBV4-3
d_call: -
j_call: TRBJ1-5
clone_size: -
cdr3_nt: TGCGCCAGCAGCCAAGATATGGGGGTCGGGGAGCCCCAGCATTTT
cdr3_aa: CASSQDMGVGEPQHF

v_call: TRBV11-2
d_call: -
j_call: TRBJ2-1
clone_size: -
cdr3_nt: TGTGCCAGCAGCTCCGACACGTTTCTATACAATGAGCAGTTCTTC
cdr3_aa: CASSSDTFLYNEQFF

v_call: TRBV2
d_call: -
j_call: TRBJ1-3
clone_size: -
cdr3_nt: TGTGCCAGCAGCTCCCTGGACAAAGGAAACACCATATATTTT
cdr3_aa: CASSSLDKGNTIYF

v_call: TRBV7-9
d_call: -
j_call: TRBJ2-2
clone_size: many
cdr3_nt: TGTGCCAGCAGCCCTACCTGGCGGGACACCGGGGAGCTGTTTTTT
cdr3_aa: CASSPTWRDTGELFF

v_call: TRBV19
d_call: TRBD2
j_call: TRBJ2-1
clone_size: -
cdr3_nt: TGTGCCAGTAGAAAGCGGGGTACCTCCTACAATGAGCAGTTCTTC
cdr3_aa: CASRKRGTSYNEQFF

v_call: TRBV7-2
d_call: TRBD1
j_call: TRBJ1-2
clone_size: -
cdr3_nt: TGTGCCAGCAGCTCCAAAGCGGACAGGAACTATGGCTACACCTTC
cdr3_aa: CASSSKADRNYGYTF

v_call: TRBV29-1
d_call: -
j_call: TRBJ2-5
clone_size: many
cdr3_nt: TGCAGCGTTGAACCTCGAGGGCTGAAGACCCAGTACTTC
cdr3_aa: CSVEPRGLKTQYF

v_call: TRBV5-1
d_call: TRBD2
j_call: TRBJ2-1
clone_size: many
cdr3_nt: TGCGCCAGCAGCTTGGTGTCTAGCGGGGGCAACTACAATGAGCAGTTCTTC
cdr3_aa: CASSLVSSGGNYNEQFF

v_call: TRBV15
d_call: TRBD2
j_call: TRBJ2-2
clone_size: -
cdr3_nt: TGTGCCACCAGCAGACTAGCGGGGACCGGGGAGCTGTTTTTT
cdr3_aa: CATSRLAGTGELFF

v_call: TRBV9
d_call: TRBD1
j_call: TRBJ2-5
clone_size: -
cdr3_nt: TGTGCCAGCAGCGTCGACAGGGGGATTCGTGAGACCCAGTACTTC
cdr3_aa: CASSVDRGIRETQYF

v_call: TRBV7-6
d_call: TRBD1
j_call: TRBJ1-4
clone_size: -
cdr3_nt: TGTGCCAGCGGGACAGGACTTGAAAAACTGTTTTTT
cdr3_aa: CASGTGLEKLFF